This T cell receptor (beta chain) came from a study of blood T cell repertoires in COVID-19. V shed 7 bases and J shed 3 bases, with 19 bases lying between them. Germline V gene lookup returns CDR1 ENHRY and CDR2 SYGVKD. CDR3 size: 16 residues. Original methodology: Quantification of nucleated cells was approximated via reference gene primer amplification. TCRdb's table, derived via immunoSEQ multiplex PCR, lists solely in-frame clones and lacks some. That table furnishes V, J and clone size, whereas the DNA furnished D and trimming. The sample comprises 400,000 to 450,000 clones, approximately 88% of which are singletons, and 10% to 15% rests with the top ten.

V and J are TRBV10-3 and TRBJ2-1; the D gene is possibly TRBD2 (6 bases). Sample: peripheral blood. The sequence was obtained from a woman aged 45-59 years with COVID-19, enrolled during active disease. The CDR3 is CAITLTGDRLYNEQFF. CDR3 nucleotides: TGTGCCATCACCCTCACGGGGGACCGACTCTACAATGAGCAGTTCTTC.